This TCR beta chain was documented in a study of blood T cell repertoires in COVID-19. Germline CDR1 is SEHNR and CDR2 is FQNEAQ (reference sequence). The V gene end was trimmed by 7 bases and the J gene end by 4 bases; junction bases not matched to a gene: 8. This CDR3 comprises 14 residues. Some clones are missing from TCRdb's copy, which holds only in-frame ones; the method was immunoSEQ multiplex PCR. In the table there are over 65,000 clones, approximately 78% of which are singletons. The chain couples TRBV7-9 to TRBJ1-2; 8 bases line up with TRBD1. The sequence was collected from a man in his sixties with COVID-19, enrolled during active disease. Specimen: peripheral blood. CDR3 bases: TGTGCCAGCACCCCGGACAGGGCGGTCTATGGCTACACCTTC. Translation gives CASTPDRAVYGYTF.